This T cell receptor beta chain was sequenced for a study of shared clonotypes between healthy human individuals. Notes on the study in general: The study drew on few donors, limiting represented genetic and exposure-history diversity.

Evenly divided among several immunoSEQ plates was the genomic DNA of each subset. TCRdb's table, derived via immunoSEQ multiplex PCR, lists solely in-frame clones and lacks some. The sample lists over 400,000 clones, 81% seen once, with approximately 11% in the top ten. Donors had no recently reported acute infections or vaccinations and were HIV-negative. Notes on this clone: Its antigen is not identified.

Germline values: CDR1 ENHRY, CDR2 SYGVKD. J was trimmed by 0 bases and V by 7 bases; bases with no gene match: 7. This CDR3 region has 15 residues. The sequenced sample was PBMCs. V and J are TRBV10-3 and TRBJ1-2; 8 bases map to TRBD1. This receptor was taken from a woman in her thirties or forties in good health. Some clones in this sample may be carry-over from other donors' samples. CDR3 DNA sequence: TGTGCCATCACACCGGGACAGGCGACTAACTATGGCTACACCTTC. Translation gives CAITPGQATNYGYTF.